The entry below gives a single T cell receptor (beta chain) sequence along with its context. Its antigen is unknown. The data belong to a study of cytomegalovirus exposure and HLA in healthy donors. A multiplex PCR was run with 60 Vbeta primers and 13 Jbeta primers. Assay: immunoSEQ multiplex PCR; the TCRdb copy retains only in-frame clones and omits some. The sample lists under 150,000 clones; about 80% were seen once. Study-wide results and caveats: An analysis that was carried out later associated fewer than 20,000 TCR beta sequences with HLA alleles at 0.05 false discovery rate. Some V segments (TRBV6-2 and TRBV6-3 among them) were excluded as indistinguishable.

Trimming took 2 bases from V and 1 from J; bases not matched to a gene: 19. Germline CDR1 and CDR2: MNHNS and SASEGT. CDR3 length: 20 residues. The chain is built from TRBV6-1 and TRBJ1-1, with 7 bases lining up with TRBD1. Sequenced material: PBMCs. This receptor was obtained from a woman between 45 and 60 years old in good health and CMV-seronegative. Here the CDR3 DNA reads TGTGCCAGCAGTGAAAGACCCGGAGGCACAGGGGCCTCGCGGAACACTGAAGCTTTCTTT. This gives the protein CASSERPGGTGASRNTEAFF.